This record looks at one T cell receptor beta chain sequence and its context. Its antigen is not identified. Here immunoSEQ multiplex PCR was the method, and the copy in TCRdb shows in-frame clones only, minus some. The sample contains some 130,000 clones, around 86% of which appear only once. Germline-derived CDR1 and CDR2 are MNHEY and SVGAGI. The CDR3 loop spans 13 amino acids. V lost 10 bases, J lost 5 bases, and 17 bases lay in between. The sample is drawn from a study of T cell responses to AZD1222 COVID-19 vaccine. Study-level findings and limits: Clonal diversity may have been underestimated in mostly white British donors. Without day 14 samples, only post-peak T cell repertoires were studied. Unmutated variant regions reportedly attract nearly half of all spike-specific TCRs.

The chain uses TRBV6-5 and TRBJ1-1, with D perhaps matching TRBD1 (5 bases). Sample: peripheral blood, taken on day 0 of AZD1222 vaccination. This sequence was found in an adult in good health. As DNA, the CDR3 is TGTGCCACCTTGGCCGGGGGGTATACTGAAGCTTTCTTT. It specifies CATLAGGYTEAFF.